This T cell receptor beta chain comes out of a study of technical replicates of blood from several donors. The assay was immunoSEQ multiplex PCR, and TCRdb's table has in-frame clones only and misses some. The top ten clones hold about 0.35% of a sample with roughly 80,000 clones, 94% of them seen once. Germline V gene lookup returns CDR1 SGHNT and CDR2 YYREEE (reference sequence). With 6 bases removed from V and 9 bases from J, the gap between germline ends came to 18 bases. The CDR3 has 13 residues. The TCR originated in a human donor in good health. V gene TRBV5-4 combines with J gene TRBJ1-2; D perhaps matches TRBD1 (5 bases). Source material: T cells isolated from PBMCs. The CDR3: CASTHGGTLSYTF. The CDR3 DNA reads TGTGCCAGCACCCACGGCGGGACCTTGAGCTACACCTTC.